A selection of T cell receptor beta chains follows, all from one sample in a study of blood T cell repertoires in COVID-19. Repertoires were generated with immunoSEQ multiplex PCR, while TCRdb's copy carries only in-frame clones and drops some. The sample consists of over 55,000 clones, 80% to 85% of them appearing once. Sequencing used peripheral blood. Receptors were obtained from a man older than 75 with COVID-19, enrolled during active disease. CDR3s include the opening cysteine and the closing phenylalanine or tryptophan. The D gene is left open where the match is weak. The listing skips clone size in some rows; elsewhere it reads once, few, many or a size class.

d_call clone_size j_call v_call cdr3_aa cdr3_nt
- - TRBJ1-2 TRBV6-6 CASSYSRTVPNYGYTF TGTGCCAGCAGTTACTCGCGGACAGTACCTAACTATGGCTACACCTTC
TRBD2 few TRBJ2-3 TRBV4-2 CASSPFRGGSTDTQYF TGTGCCAGCAGCCCCTTCCGGGGGGGGAGCACAGATACGCAGTATTTT
- - TRBJ1-2 TRBV5-4 CAIPATGDYGYTF TGTGCCATTCCGGCAACCGGGGACTATGGCTACACCTTC
TRBD1 - TRBJ1-2 TRBV6-2/TRBV6-3 CASSPAPGQGNYGYTF TGTGCCAGCAGCCCTGCCCCCGGACAGGGCAACTATGGCTACACCTTC
TRBD2 - TRBJ2-5 TRBV19 CASSINPRLAGGPKETQYF TGTGCCAGTAGTATAAACCCCAGACTAGCGGGGGGACCCAAAGAGACCCAGTACTTC
- - TRBJ2-1 TRBV27 CASSLQGVKRNEQFF TGTGCCAGCAGTTTACAAGGGGTAAAGCGCAATGAGCAGTTCTTC
TRBD2 - TRBJ2-2 TRBV10-1 CASRTSANTGELFF TGCGCCAGCAGAACTAGCGCGAACACCGGGGAGCTGTTTTTT
TRBD1 - TRBJ2-1 TRBV25-1 CASSEHRASGGDEQFF TGTGCCAGCAGTGAACACCGGGCCTCAGGGGGTGATGAGCAGTTCTTC
TRBD1 - TRBJ1-3 TRBV7-2 CASSPGQEGNTIYF TGTGCCAGCAGCCCGGGACAGGAGGGAAACACCATATATTTT
TRBD1 - TRBJ2-3 TRBV7-2 CASSLRTGKDTQYF TGTGCCAGCAGCTTACGGACAGGGAAAGATACGCAGTATTTT